This TCR beta chain originates from a study of blood T cells in healthy people across ages. Study-wide findings and caveats: Unknown CMV status may confound age-related changes in expanded clones.

Looked up from germline, CDR1 is SGDLS and CDR2 is YYNGEE. The CDR3 is 18 residues long. The V and J ends lost 0 bases and 0 bases respectively, with 16 bases between them. Sample-barcoded 5' priming and a J-beta primer mix drove a second PCR of roughly 6 to 12 cycles. Carrying 12 random nucleotides, a template-switch adaptor labeled each individual cDNA molecule. TCRdb analysed the 5' RACE reads with MiXCR anew, one entry per CDR3 protein. The data hold roughly 1.4 million distinct CDR3 sequences, with approximately 60% observed a single time. Worth noting for this clonotype: Its target is unknown.

The clonotype was recovered from a man aged 18 to 35 in good health. The chain recombines TRBV9 with TRBJ2-4, with D possibly TRBD1 on 5 matching bases. The specimen sequenced was blood. The CDR3 loop reads CASSVATDDRLAKNIQYF. The CDR3 DNA is TGTGCCAGCAGCGTAGCCACAGATGACAGACTAGCCAAAAACATTCAGTACTTC.